This T cell receptor (beta chain) was obtained from a study of CD8+ T cells in alopecia areata (dated 2018 in TCRdb). Some background on the complete study: Treated patients were enrolled in an open-label pilot trial of oral tofacitinib at 5 to 10 mg twice daily for moderate-to-severe alopecia areata. Patients received tofacitinib for 6 to 18 months and were then followed off drug for 6 months to check for delayed response and recurrence. Biopsies were taken from tofacitinib-treated patients at baseline and at 4 and 24 weeks of treatment, and a later scalp biopsy was taken in several of the tofacitinib-treated patients. TCRbeta CDR3 regions were amplified by immunoSEQ multiplex PCR using 35 Vbeta forward and 13 Jbeta reverse primers. To study T cell clonal expansion in alopecia areata, the researchers applied high-throughput TCRbeta sequencing to both the C3H/HeJ mouse model and human patients. In humans, TCRbeta sequencing was performed on scalp tissue and on sorted CD4+ and CD8+ peripheral blood T cells from healthy controls and from patients with patchy or totalis/universalis alopecia areata. Scalp clonality was compared across normal scalp (n=4), patchy alopecia areata scalp (n=8), and alopecia totalis/universalis scalp (n=8). RNA was obtained with the PAXgene miRNA kit for fixed scalp, the miRNeasy kit for PBMCs, and the RNeasy kit for mouse skin. In treated patients, disease severity was measured using the SALT score, which gives the percentage of scalp surface area affected. The study at large found these results: Scalp clonality and the number of expanded CD8+ clones among the top 100 scalp clones were significantly decreased by tofacitinib. Unlike mouse skin, which is dominated by gammadelta T cells, normal human skin has resident alphabeta T cells that are also sequenced, and this complicates analysis of the scalp TCR repertoire. Lesional scalp, especially in alopecia totalis/universalis, showed higher clonality and more expanded CD8+ clones than normal scalp, suggesting antigenic drive. Compared with mice, TCR sequences shared between patients were less clear, possibly partly because of HLA diversity across the patient population. During tofacitinib treatment, many expanded lesional clones remained in scalp and blood, and this persistence may partly explain relapse after treatment is stopped. The treated cohort was small, with a single nonresponder, so links between baseline CD8+ expansion and response need larger studies.

Worth noting for this clone: Its antigen is currently not known. Base-call qualities are not available, and no considerably larger clone is one nucleotide away.

V gives up 0 bases and J gives up 5 bases, and the segment between their germline ends measures 1 base. From the germline V gene, CDR1 is SGHTA and CDR2 is FQGNSA. The CDR3 numbers 11 residues from cysteine through phenylalanine. The entry retains the CDR3 DNA only, 33 bases that are in frame from base 1. The label giving this sample's time point can be read as: more than three weeks on oral tofacitinib. Read against the paper, the sample's treatment or condition label means: oral pan-JAK inhibitor, 5-10 mg twice daily. From alopecia areata patients, peripheral blood was collected along with lesional scalp punch biopsies. PBMCs were isolated by density centrifugation and stained for CD3, CD4 and CD8, after which CD4+ and CD8+ T cells were sorted on a FACSAria. The library was prepared using the immunoSEQ multiplex PCR assay. RNA was extracted from all samples and reverse transcribed into cDNA as template for TCR sequencing. SuperScript III was used to make first-strand cDNA, primed with a 2:1 mix of oligo-dT and random hexamers. Amplification bias was assessed with a synthetic immune receptor repertoire, and residual bias was removed computationally. The paper's data handling went like this. After raw reads were preprocessed to remove errors, the CDR3 was defined following IMGT conventions as running from the conserved cysteine to phenylalanine. Clonality was computed by normalizing Shannon entropy by log2 of the number of productive unique TCRs and subtracting the result from 1. Whether each scalp clone was CD4 or CD8 was inferred by checking scalp TCRbeta sequences against the CD4 and CD8 repertoires from sorted blood. Drawn from immuneACCESS, this table holds only the in-frame rearrangements with V and J called that TCRdb kept. Clones are partly lost; checked studies trace under half to an unresolved V gene and leave the rest unexplained. V and J calls plus clone size are reproduced from that table; the DNA served to infer D and trimming. This sample has some 120,000 clones in its table, and approximately 60% of those were observed once. The top ten constitute around 6% of the sample.

Here the chain combines TRBV7-2 and TRBJ2-5; the D gene is not confidently resolved. Material: CD4+ T cells sorted from blood, obtained at week 4, from a patient treated with tofacitinib. The origin of this receptor is a human donor with alopecia areata. Here is the DNA: TGTGCCAGCAGCTTAGCGGAGACCCAGTACTTC. Its protein product is CASSLAETQYF. Outside the CDR3, residues come from the reference TRBV7-2 and TRBJ2-5 proteins, so the full variable domain is: GAGVSQSPSNKVTEKGKDVELRCDPISGHTALYWYRQSLGQGLEFLIYFQGNSAPDKSGLPSDRFSAERTGGSVSTLTIQRTQQEDSAVYLCASSLAETQYFGPGTRLLVL.